This T cell receptor (beta chain) was identified during a study of OX40 agonist ivuxolimab in advanced cancers. Background on the study: Anti-PD-1, anti-PD-L1 or anti-CTLA-4 therapy given earlier was allowed, and 35% to 50% had some. Findings and limits, study-wide: People who partly responded at 0.1-3.0 mg/kg had some of the least clonal expansion seen.

Sequencing was performed with immunoSEQ multiplex PCR; in TCRdb, only in-frame clones are kept and a portion is missing. Of 60,000 to 90,000 clones in the sample, 70% to 85% were seen once. V gave up 2 bases and J gave up 3 bases, with 7 bases separating them. The germline V gene has CDR1 SGHTA and CDR2 FQGNSA. The CDR3 consists of 13 residues. As regards this clone: Its target is unknown.

Autoimmune disease history or systemic immunosuppression barred patients. Blood sampling took place at baseline, cycle 4 day 1, and cycle 7 day 1. The material sequenced was CD4+ or CD8+ T cells sorted from blood, taken in a trial of the OX40 agonist ivuxolimab. This receptor was identified in an adult with an advanced solid tumor such as melanoma, head and neck, liver or kidney cancer. This sequence joins TRBV7-2 and TRBJ2-5; unclear D gene. This chain's CDR3 is CASSLFAEETQYF. CDR3 coding DNA: TGTGCCAGCAGCTTATTCGCGGAAGAGACCCAGTACTTC.